The 24 T cell receptor beta chains presented below share a single source sample, sequenced in a study of type 1 and type 2 diabetes patients (dated by TCRdb to 2016 to 2018). Sequencer: Illumina MiSeq. Genomic DNA from sorted T cell subsets was used as template for TCRbeta CDR3 amplification. The TCRbeta CDR3 region was amplified by multiplex PCR with 30 forward and 13 reverse primers. The public reads were quality trimmed at Q25 with fastp and then assembled into clones with MiXCR by TCRdb, keeping productive beta chains. Every CDR3 protein is listed once, alongside the most common genes and DNA of its rows. This sample lists around 300,000 distinct CDR3 sequences; roughly 44% were detected once. Roughly 15% of the sample belongs to the ten largest clones. Input material: peripheral blood mononuclear cells (PBMCs). These receptor sequences come from a man younger than 30 with type 2 diabetes.

The V call is TRBV9, the J call TRBJ2-3; D call uncertain. V shed 0 bases and J shed 4 bases, with 12 bases lying between them. The CDR3 covers 15 residues. Germline V CDR1 and CDR2: SGDLS, YYNGEE. CDR3 loop: CASSVGWGGADTQYF. Written as DNA, the CDR3 is TGTGCCAGCAGCGTAGGGTGGGGTGGCGCAGATACGCAGTATTTT.

The chain combines TRBV4-2 with TRBJ1-2; TRBD1 is a possible D gene (5 bases). V shed 2 bases and J shed 6 bases, with 13 bases lying between them. This CDR3 spans 14 amino acids. Germline-derived CDR1 and CDR2 are LGHNA and YNFKEQ. The CDR3 coding sequence is TGTGCCAGCAGCCAACCCATTGGGGACGATGGCTACACCTTC. It codes for CASSQPIGDDGYTF.

The chain links TRBV15 to TRBJ2-5; maybe TRBD2 (6 bases). This CDR3 comprises 14 residues. Germline CDR1 and CDR2: LNHNV and YYDKDF (reference sequence). V dropped 0 bases and J dropped 5 bases, with 10 bases sitting between them. The CDR3 here is CATSRDEGGETQYF. CDR3 in DNA: TGTGCCACCAGCAGAGATGAGGGAGGCGAGACCCAGTACTTC.

In its sample, this clonotype was seen a few times. The V and J genes are TRBV6-5 and TRBJ1-4; D might be TRBD1 (6 bases). Trimming stripped 6 bases from V and 6 bases from J, with 11 bases between. This CDR3 has 13 residues. CDR1 is MNHEY, CDR2 SVGAGI, per germline. CDR3 nucleotide sequence: TGTGCCAGCAGCCACGGGACACATGAAAAACTGTTTTTT. Translated, it gives CASSHGTHEKLFF.

The genes are TRBV4-2 and TRBJ2-7; D not resolved. The germline CDR1 and CDR2 sequences are LGHNA and YNFKEQ. Trimming pared 0 bases from V and 2 bases from J, leaving 11 bases between. This CDR3 has 15 residues. Here the CDR3 reads CASSQERTAPYEQYF. For the CDR3, the DNA is TGTGCCAGCAGCCAAGAACGTACAGCGCCCTACGAGCAGTACTTC.

This chain joins TRBV24-1 and TRBJ2-5; D not certain. The J call is uncertain, as TRBJ2-1 better fits the DNA end. This CDR3 is 12 amino acids long. Germline assignment: CDR1 KGHDR and CDR2 SFDVKD. Here the CDR3 DNA reads TGTGCCACCAGTGTCACCCACAATGAGCAGTTCTTC. Amino acids: CATSVTHNEQFF.

This clonotype was seen a handful of times. This chain joins TRBV20-1 and TRBJ1-1; D call uncertain. This CDR3 is 14 amino acids long. V lost 3 bases and J 1 base, leaving 12 bases between the germline ends. Germline V CDR1 and CDR2: DFQATT, SNEGSKA (reference sequence). As DNA, the CDR3 is TGCAGTGCTAGGACGGAACGGGGGAACACTGAAGCTTTCTTT. This translates into CSARTERGNTEAFF.

This clonotype occurred many times. The gene calls are TRBV25-1 and TRBJ1-4, with unresolved D. This CDR3 has 11 amino acids. V was cut by 10 bases and J by 0 bases, with 3 bases left in between. CDR1 is MGHDK and CDR2 is SYGVNS in the germline V gene. The CDR3 region is CATSTNEKLFF. The CDR3 coding sequence is TGTGCCACGTCAACTAATGAAAAACTGTTTTTT.

The chain couples TRBV2 to TRBJ2-1; 8 positions agree with TRBD2. The CDR3 is 15 residues long. V was pared by 3 bases and J by 1 base, with 2 bases of the junction left unmatched. Germline V gene data show CDR1 as SNHLY and CDR2 as FYNNEI. The CDR3, as DNA: TGTGCCAGCAGTGACCTAGCGGGTTCCTACAATGAGCAGTTCTTC. The encoded protein is CASSDLAGSYNEQFF.

The chain employs TRBV4-1 and TRBJ2-7, with D perhaps assigned TRBD1 or TRBD2 (5 bases each). The germline V gene has CDR1 MGHRA and CDR2 YSYEKL. Trimming cost V 1 base and J 3 bases, with 16 bases left between them. This CDR3 contains 16 residues. CDR3 nucleotide sequence: TGCGCCAGCAGCCAAGTGGACCCAGAGAGGGGCTACGAGCAGTACTTC. Translated: CASSQVDPERGYEQYF.

This clonotype occurred many times. The V gene is TRBV7-2, the J gene TRBJ2-5; 12 nucleotides line up with TRBD2. V shed 3 bases, J shed 5 bases, and the junction held 1 base outside the gene matches. The germline V gene encodes CDR1 SGHTA and CDR2 FQGNSA. CDR3 size: 14 residues. CDR3 sequence reads: CASSFTSGGETQYF. The CDR3 bases are TGTGCCAGCAGCTTTACTAGCGGGGGGGAGACCCAGTACTTC.

This clonotype appeared a few times. V and J are TRBV2 and TRBJ2-7; TRBD1 matches at 10 bases. V shed 8 bases and J 6 bases; nucleotides not matched to a gene: 13. CDR1 is SNHLY, CDR2 FYNNEI, per germline. This CDR3 is built from 15 residues. CDR3: CASGSFTGTGAEQYF. In DNA, the CDR3 is TGTGCCAGCGGCTCATTTACCGGGACAGGGGCCGAGCAGTACTTC.

This clonotype came up a few times. The genes are TRBV20-1 and TRBJ1-6; D perhaps matches TRBD1 (5 bases). Trimming took off 4 bases at V and 2 bases at J, with 12 bases between the two ends. The V gene's germline CDR1 is DFQATT and CDR2 SNEGSKA (reference sequence). CDR3 size: 15 residues. The CDR3, as DNA: TGCAGTGCTACGGGGGGACGACCCTATAATTCACCCCTCCACTTT. This codes for CSATGGRPYNSPLHF.

As concerns this clonotype: A single base separates this from a much larger clone, so it may be a read error. The chain recombines TRBV2 with TRBJ2-7; no clear D gene. Per germline, CDR1 SNHLY and CDR2 FYNNEI. The CDR3 loop spans 13 amino acids. For the CDR3, the DNA is TGTACCAGCAGTGATCGACTTTCCTACGAGCAGTACTTC. Translated: CTSSDRLSYEQYF.

The table lists this clonotype with a few counts. This chain connects TRBV7-3 to TRBJ1-2; tentative D call: TRBD1 (6 bases). The CDR3 runs to 13 residues. V lost 0 bases and J 7 bases, leaving 9 bases between the germline ends. Germline lookup yields CDR1 SGHTA and CDR2 FQGTGA. The CDR3 sequence: CASSLTEGGGYTF. Written as DNA, the CDR3 is TGTGCCAGCAGCTTAACAGAGGGGGGTGGCTACACCTTC.

The rearrangement links TRBV7-3 to TRBJ1-5; 7 bases are shared with TRBD1. From germline, CDR1 is SGHTA and CDR2 FQGTGA. This CDR3 spans 16 amino acids. After removal of 5 bases from V and 6 bases from J, the junction contained 13 bases not matched to a gene. CDR3 residues: CASSPLGQVGGQPQHF. The DNA for the CDR3 is TGTGCCAGCAGCCCACTCGGACAGGTAGGTGGTCAGCCCCAGCATTTT.

The chain combines TRBV2 with TRBJ1-2; TRBD1 matches at 7 bases. The germline V gene has CDR1 SNHLY and CDR2 FYNNEI. CDR3 length: 13 residues. J gave up 3 bases and V 5 bases, and 3 bases lay outside the gene matches. As DNA, the CDR3 is TGTGCCAGCAGTTTTACAGGGGACTATGGCTACACCTTC. It translates to CASSFTGDYGYTF.

This clonotype appeared once. The rearrangement uses TRBV7-8 and TRBJ2-7; D is perhaps TRBD2 (5 bases). The ends were cut back, 1 base at V and 6 bases at J, with 16 bases in the middle. This CDR3 comprises 15 residues. Germline V gives CDR1 SGHVS, CDR2 FQNEAQ. The CDR3 sequence: CASSLVARGMSEQYF. The CDR3 nucleotides are TGTGCCAGCAGCTTAGTGGCTAGAGGGATGAGCGAGCAGTACTTC. The full variable domain, completed using reference TRBV7-8 and TRBJ2-7, is GAGVSQSPRYKVAKRGQDVALRCDPISGHVSLFWYQQALGQGPEFLTYFQNEAQLDKSGLPSDRFFAERPEGSVSTLKIQRTQQEDSAVYLCASSLVARGMSEQYFGPGTRLTVT.

For the CDR3, the DNA is TGCAGCGTCACCTCCGCGGGGGGCTGGGAGACCCAGTACTTC. It codes for CSVTSAGGWETQYF. This chain uses TRBV29-1 with TRBJ2-5, with 8 bases aligning to TRBD2. Trimming removed 6 bases from V and 5 bases from J; junction bases left unmatched: 11. This CDR3 is built from 14 residues. Germline V gene lookup returns CDR1 SQVTM and CDR2 ANQGSEA.

V usage is TRBV9 and J usage is TRBJ1-4, with D maybe TRBD1 (6 bases). CDR3 length: 15 amino acids. V dropped 0 bases and J dropped 4 bases, with 10 bases sitting between them. In germline, CDR1 is SGDLS, CDR2 YYNGEE. CDR3 amino acids: CASSVEGGDNEKLFF. In DNA form, the CDR3 reads TGTGCCAGCAGCGTAGAGGGGGGTGATAATGAAAAACTGTTTTTT.

This clonotype occurred once. The CDR3 protein is CASSLTTPGHQQYF. Written as DNA, the CDR3 is TGCGCCAGCAGCCTCACAACACCGGGACACCAGCAGTACTTC. The chain has TRBV4-1 and TRBJ2-5, with a weak D call TRBD1 (6 bases). The germline gives CDR1 MGHRA, CDR2 YSYEKL. Trimming removed 4 bases at V and 11 bases at J, with 20 bases between. The CDR3 has 14 residues.

This rearrangement joins TRBV30 to TRBJ1-1, with TRBD1 matching 8 bases. With V trimmed by 5 bases and J by 5 bases, 4 bases remained unmatched. This CDR3 has 12 amino acids. The germline V gene has CDR1 GTSNPN and CDR2 SVGIG (reference sequence). The CDR3: CAWGRGLTEAFF. The DNA of the CDR3 is TGTGCCTGGGGCAGGGGGCTTACTGAAGCTTTCTTT. Looking up the rest from reference TRBV30 and TRBJ1-1 gives the full variable domain: SQTIHQWPATLVQPVGSPLSLECTVEGTSNPNLYWYRQAAGRGLQLLFYSVGIGQISSEVPQNLSASRPQDRQFILSSKKLLLSDSGFYLCAWGRGLTEAFFGQGTRLTVV.

J is TRBJ2-7 and V is TRBV19, with D uncertain. The V gene lost 1 base and the J gene lost 6 bases, with 16 bases spanning the gap. CDR1 is LNHDA and CDR2 is SQIVND in the germline V gene (reference sequence). The CDR3 totals 15 residues. CDR3 bases: TGTGCCAGTAGTATAGTTGCCAGTAGCTCATCCGAGCAGTACTTC. The encoded protein is CASSIVASSSSEQYF.

This sequence joins TRBV27 and TRBJ1-2; 7 bases are a match to TRBD1. The CDR3 runs 14 residues. Germline assignment: CDR1 MNHEY and CDR2 SMNVEV (reference sequence). V lost 5 bases, J lost 4 bases, and 7 bases stayed unmatched. The chain's CDR3 is CASSVGQLFYGYTF. The CDR3 DNA reads as TGTGCCAGCAGTGTGGGACAGCTCTTCTATGGCTACACCTTC.